These 29 T cell receptor beta chains originate from one sample sequenced in a study of regulatory T cells in long-lasting Graves disease. Noted time point: newly diagnosed GD, antithyroid drugs for less than 3 months. The TCR library was made from RNA that had been extracted from PBMCs in TRIzol. Combining iRepertoire HTBI primers with Arm-PCR of CDR3 regions, the authors built TCR beta libraries. TCRdb independently ran MiXCR on the multiplex PCR reads; one entry per CDR3 protein. The sample shows under 450,000 distinct CDR3 sequences, 10% to 15% of them seen only once. These data also formed part of another study, on T cells in Graves' hyperthyroidism and ophthalmopathy.

Here the sequenced sample was peripheral blood mononuclear cells (PBMCs), taken at new diagnosis, from a patient treated with antithyroid drugs. The receptors derive from a woman aged 18-29 years with Graves disease.

This clonotype occurred many times. In DNA form, the CDR3 reads TGTGCCAGCAGTCCGGAGGGTCTAACTAATGAAAAACTGTTTTTT. Translation: CASSPEGLTNEKLFF. V usage is TRBV11-2 and J usage is TRBJ1-4, with no clear D. Germline CDR1 reads SGHAT; CDR2 reads FQNNGV. Trimming removed 6 bases from V and 1 base from J, with 12 bases in between. CDR3 size: 15 residues.

The chain is built from TRBV20-1 and TRBJ2-5, with 7 nucleotides matching TRBD2. Germline V gene sequence: CDR1 DFQATT, CDR2 SNEGSKA (reference sequence). The CDR3 loop spans 15 amino acids. Unmatched junction bases numbered 6, after V lost 0 bases and J lost 2 bases. The CDR3 region is CSARDQLAQQETQYF. DNA for the CDR3: TGCAGTGCTAGAGATCAACTAGCGCAACAAGAGACCCAGTACTTC.

This clonotype was seen ten or more times. The J gene is TRBJ2-1, the V gene TRBV7-9; tentative D call: TRBD2 (5 bases). CDR1 is SEHNR and CDR2 is FQNEAQ in the germline V gene (reference sequence). This CDR3 spans 17 amino acids. V lost 5 bases and J 0 bases, leaving 17 bases between the germline ends. CDR3 in DNA: TGTGCCAGCAGCCGATTTATTAGCGCTCTCTCCTACAATGAGCAGTTCTTC. This gives the protein CASSRFISALSYNEQFF.

This clonotype was found many times. This chain uses TRBV6-1 with TRBJ2-1; TRBD1 agrees at 7 bases. J lost 10 bases, V lost 6 bases, and 9 bases had no gene match. Germline V gene lookup returns CDR1 MNHNS and CDR2 SASEGT. CDR3 length equals 13 residues. CDR3 region: CASRGQSASEQFF. The CDR3 DNA reads TGTGCCAGCAGGGGACAGAGCGCCTCGGAGCAGTTCTTC.

This clonotype was seen many times. The rearrangement joins TRBV7-9 to TRBJ2-7; unclear D gene. CDR3 length equals 13 residues. The V gene lost 7 bases and the J gene lost 7 bases, with 17 bases spanning the gap. Germline values: CDR1 SEHNR, CDR2 FQNEAQ (reference sequence). CDR3 in amino acids: CASNLSTLWEQYV. CDR3 DNA: TGTGCCAGCAACCTTTCGACCCTCTGGGAGCAGTACGTC.

A remark on this clonotype: Given a much more abundant clone one base away, this may be a read error. This chain joins TRBV12-3 or TRBV12-4 and TRBJ1-2; D is ambiguous. This CDR3 spans 13 amino acids. In DNA form, the CDR3 reads TGTGCCAGCAAGGTGAGAAACGGCTATGGCCACACCTTC. This encodes CASKVRNGYGHTF.

This clonotype was observed at least ten times. V and J are TRBV5-6 and TRBJ2-2; no reliable D call. Trimming shortened V by 6 bases and J by 1 base, and 13 bases separated the two germline ends. Per the germline V gene, CDR1 is SGHDT and CDR2 is YYEEEE. The CDR3 has 15 amino acids. The CDR3 DNA reads TGTGCCAGCACCTCTGGGAACTTGAACACCGGGGAGCTGTTTTTT. Residues: CASTSGNLNTGELFF.

This clonotype was seen repeatedly, ten times or more. The gene calls are TRBV11-2 and TRBJ2-7; D is perhaps TRBD1 (6 bases). V dropped 5 bases and J dropped 5 bases, with 13 bases sitting between them. From germline, CDR1 is SGHAT and CDR2 FQNNGV. This CDR3 contains 13 residues. The CDR3 protein is CASSPQDRDEQYF. DNA of the CDR3: TGTGCCAGCAGCCCACAGGACAGAGACGAGCAGTACTTC.

The genes are TRBV11-2 and TRBJ2-7, with D possibly being TRBD2 (6 bases). The CDR3 consists of 14 residues. Trimming left V 3 bases short and J 6 bases short, with 15 bases between. Germline values: CDR1 SGHAT, CDR2 FQNNGV. The CDR3 loop reads CASSFFSGEGEQYV. CDR3 sequence (DNA): TGTGCCAGCAGCTTTTTCTCGGGAGAGGGCGAGCAGTACGTC.

A few counts support this clonotype. This rearrangement joins TRBV4-3 to TRBJ1-4; 10 bases agree with TRBD1. CDR3 length: 17 residues. J gave up 7 bases and V 2 bases, and 10 bases lay outside the gene matches. Germline V gene sequence: CDR1 LGHNA, CDR2 YSLEER. CDR3: CASSQSPDRGVSEKLFF. For the CDR3, the DNA is TGCGCCAGCAGCCAATCCCCGGACAGGGGGGTTAGTGAAAAACTGTTTTTT.

Ten or more counts support this clonotype. This chain links TRBV20-1 with TRBJ2-1, with TRBD2 as a possible D gene (5 bases). With 1 base removed from V and 1 base from J, the gap between germline ends came to 11 bases. The CDR3 contains 15 residues. CDR1 and CDR2 from the germline V gene are DFQATT and SNEGSKA (reference sequence). CDR3 sequence (DNA): TGCAGTGCTAGAGTTACGGAGGAGTCCTACAATGAGCAGTTCTTC. Protein product: CSARVTEESYNEQFF.

This clonotype was picked up many times. The chain combines TRBV5-5 with TRBJ2-3; D uncertain. The CDR3 consists of 18 residues. Trimming cost V 2 bases and J 3 bases, with 22 bases left between them. In germline, CDR1 is SGHKS, CDR2 YYEKEE (reference sequence). CDR3 loop: CASSLNSYVAYQTDTQYF. Written as DNA, the CDR3 is TGTGCCAGCAGCTTAAACTCCTACGTGGCATATCAAACAGATACGCAGTATTTT.

In this sample, this clonotype turned up many times. This chain uses TRBV6-2 or TRBV6-3 with TRBJ2-1, with D uncertain. V was shortened by 2 bases and J by 4 bases, with 3 bases between the two germline ends. Germline V gene lookup returns CDR1 MNHEY and CDR2 SVGEGT. The CDR3 runs to 12 residues. CDR3 protein: CASSYAYNEQFF. The CDR3 DNA reads TGTGCCAGCAGTTACGCTTACAATGAGCAGTTCTTC.

This clonotype appeared many times. The chain links TRBV6-2 or TRBV6-3 to TRBJ2-7, with D tentatively TRBD1 or TRBD2 (7 bases each). Germline CDR1 MNHEY, CDR2 SVGEGT. CDR3 length: 13 amino acids. V lost 7 bases and J lost 7, with 17 bases in between. CDR3 loop: CASTLGRGGEQYF. In nucleotides, the CDR3 is TGTGCCAGCACGCTGGGCAGGGGGGGTGAGCAGTACTTC.

This clonotype was found many times. V gene TRBV27 combines with J gene TRBJ2-3; D gene uncertain. Germline CDR1 MNHEY, CDR2 SMNVEV (reference sequence). The CDR3 totals 14 residues. Trimming pared 7 bases from V and 0 bases from J, leaving 11 bases between. Written as DNA, the CDR3 is TGTGCCAGCAAGGCCCGTCCTAGCACAGATACGCAGTATTTT. It codes for CASKARPSTDTQYF.

In its sample, this clonotype was seen a few times. Here the CDR3 DNA reads TGCAGCGCACGTACGGACCAGCTCGAGCAGTACTTC. Amino acids: CSARTDQLEQYF. J is TRBJ2-3 and V is TRBV29-1, with unresolved D. With the DNA end fitting TRBJ2-7 better, the J assignment may be wrong. The CDR3 is 12 amino acids. Per germline, CDR1 SQVTM and CDR2 ANQGSEA.

This clonotype was found a few times. The V call is TRBV29-1, the J call TRBJ1-1; D possibly corresponds to TRBD1 (6 bases). The CDR3 sequence is 14 residues long. V lost 7 bases, J lost 5 bases, and 20 bases lay in between. Germline CDR1 and CDR2: SQVTM and ANQGSEA. The DNA of the CDR3 is TGCAGCGCTCTGGAATCGTGGGGGCCAACTGAAGCTTTCTTT. Translation: CSALESWGPTEAFF.

This clonotype came up many times. V and J are TRBV7-2 and TRBJ1-2; no firm D call. The CDR3 has 12 amino acids. CDR1 and CDR2 (germline): SGHTA, FQGNSA. V shed 9 bases and J shed 6 bases, with 14 bases lying between them. For the CDR3, the DNA is TGTGCCAGGACGCCTCTTCGTGATGGCTACACCTTC. It translates to CARTPLRDGYTF.

This clonotype was seen repeatedly, ten times or more. The rearrangement joins TRBV6-2 or TRBV6-3 to TRBJ1-1; a weak D match, TRBD1 (5 bases). Germline V gene data show CDR1 as MNHEY and CDR2 as SVGEGT. Trimming shortened V by 6 bases and J by 4 bases, and 15 bases separated the two germline ends. The CDR3 covers 14 residues. The CDR3 bases are TGTGCCAGCAGGATCCGGGACGGCGGCACTGAAGCTTTCTTT. This translates into CASRIRDGGTEAFF.

This clonotype came up many times. The chain is built from TRBV20-1 and TRBJ2-3, with no clear D. Germline V gene data show CDR1 as DFQATT and CDR2 as SNEGSKA (reference sequence). V lost 3 bases, J lost 4 bases, and 11 bases lay in between. The CDR3 runs to 13 residues. CDR3 bases: TGCAGTGCTAGTAGGATAGCCTCAGATACGCAGTATTTT. Its translation: CSASRIASDTQYF.

This clonotype was detected many times. The chain links TRBV20-1 to TRBJ2-7; possible D gene TRBD1, 5 bases. Germline CDR1 DFQATT, CDR2 SNEGSKA (reference sequence). Trimming took 2 bases from V and 5 from J, leaving 13 bases between them. The CDR3 length is 13 residues. Written as DNA, the CDR3 is TGCAGTGCTAGACCCAGACAACAGGACGAGCAGTACGTC. This gives the protein CSARPRQQDEQYV.

This clonotype was observed at least ten times. V usage is TRBV7-9 and J usage is TRBJ1-4; D not certain. Trimming took 6 bases from V and 0 from J, leaving 11 bases between them. The V gene's germline CDR1 is SEHNR and CDR2 FQNEAQ (reference sequence). This CDR3 has 15 residues. The CDR3 spells CASSASFSTNEKLFF. Written as DNA, the CDR3 is TGTGCCAGCAGTGCGAGCTTTTCAACTAATGAAAAACTGTTTTTT.

CDR3 protein: CASSPPNSYEQYF. The DNA for the CDR3 is TGTGCCAGCAGTCCCCCTAACTCCTACGAGCAGTACTTC. The genes are TRBV27 and TRBJ2-7; D is unresolved. The CDR3 totals 13 residues. V dropped 5 bases and J dropped 0 bases, with 8 bases sitting between them. Germline CDR1 and CDR2: MNHEY and SMNVEV (reference sequence).

J is TRBJ2-7 and V is TRBV20-1; 9 nucleotides match TRBD1. This CDR3 is built from 14 residues. Germline trimming cut 4 bases from V and 0 bases from J; bases unmatched to any gene: 4. CDR1 and CDR2 (germline): DFQATT, SNEGSKA (reference sequence). In nucleotides, the CDR3 is TGCAGTGCTAAAGGGACAGGGAGCTCCTACGAGCAGTACTTC. It codes for CSAKGTGSSYEQYF.

This clonotype was picked up many times. This chain joins TRBV12-3 or TRBV12-4 and TRBJ2-1; 11 bases are a match to TRBD2. CDR3 length: 13 amino acids. Trimming cost V 8 bases and J 5 bases; bases outside gene matches: 2. CDR3 nucleotide sequence: TGTGCCAGCGCGGGACTAGCGGACAATGAGCAGTTCTTC. Its translation: CASAGLADNEQFF.

The chain combines TRBV13 with TRBJ2-3; a weak D match, TRBD2 (5 bases). Trimming removed 5 bases from V and 2 bases from J, with 11 bases in between. The V gene's germline CDR1 is PRHDT and CDR2 FYEKMQ (reference sequence). CDR3 length: 14 amino acids. CDR3 sequence: CASSGKRNTDTQYF. The CDR3 coding sequence is TGTGCCAGCAGCGGCAAGCGGAACACAGATACGCAGTATTTT.

This clonotype has a count of ten or more. The chain joins TRBV3-1 to TRBJ1-5; D unresolved. The germline V gene has CDR1 LGHDT and CDR2 YNNKEL (reference sequence). Trimming shortened V by 3 bases and J by 0 bases, and 3 bases separated the two germline ends. There are 13 residues in the CDR3. The CDR3 DNA is TGTGCCAGCAGCCAGTTTAGCAATCAGCCCCAGCATTTT. This encodes CASSQFSNQPQHF. The whole variable domain, filled in from reference TRBV3-1 and TRBJ1-5, reads DTAVSQTPKYLVTQMGNDKSIKCEQNLGHDTMYWYKQDSKKFLKIMFSYNNKELIINETVPNRFSPKSPDKAHLNLHINSLELGDSAVYFCASSQFSNQPQHFGDGTRLSIL.

This clonotype has just a few counts. This may come from a read error, since a much larger clone is one base off. The V gene is TRBV12-3 or TRBV12-4, the J gene TRBJ2-1; 14 nucleotides agree with TRBD2. The J segment lost 9 bases and the V segment lost 5 bases, leaving 12 bases of the junction unmatched. CDR3 length: 17 residues. CDR3 region: CASSPVTGLAGEAEQFF. For the CDR3, the DNA is TGTGCCAGCAGTCCCGTCACGGGACTAGCGGGAGAGGCTGAGCAGTTCTTC.

The V call is TRBV27, the J call TRBJ2-5; 12 positions agree with TRBD2. Trimming took 8 bases from V and 5 from J; bases not matched to a gene: 12. In germline, CDR1 is MNHEY, CDR2 SMNVEV (reference sequence). The CDR3 sequence is 16 residues long. CDR3 in DNA: TGTGCCAGCCGAGGACTAGCGGGACCCCTTGGGGAGACCCAGTACTTC. Translating it yields CASRGLAGPLGETQYF.